This TCR beta chain is drawn from a study of CD8+ T cells in alopecia areata. Study-wide context: Tofacitinib therapy took 6 to 18 months; 6 months off drug came after.

Sequencing templates came from extracted RNA that was reverse transcribed into cDNA. Sequenced by immunoSEQ multiplex PCR; TCRdb stores in-frame clones only, minus some. Here the sample spans roughly 280,000 clones, 60% being singletons. V shed 5 bases and J 5 bases; nucleotides not matched to a gene: 4. The length of the CDR3 is 13 residues. In germline, CDR1 is SGHRS, CDR2 YFSETQ. Study findings and constraints: Tofacitinib yielded significantly lower scalp clonality and fewer expanded CD8+ clones among the top 100. More clonal than normal scalp was lesional scalp, particularly alopecia totalis/universalis. It was observed that many expanded lesional clones persisted in scalp and blood during tofacitinib.

The treatment is: oral pan-JAK inhibitor, 5-10 mg twice daily. As for this clone: Its specificity is unknown.

The input for sequencing was CD4+ T cells sorted from blood, taken around week 54, from a patient treated with tofacitinib. This TCR was sampled from a human donor with alopecia areata. This rearrangement joins TRBV5-1 to TRBJ2-5; TRBD2 agrees at 9 bases. The CDR3: CASRIAGVETQYF. In DNA, the CDR3 is TGCGCCAGCAGAATAGCGGGGGTGGAGACCCAGTACTTC.